The 9 T cell receptor beta chains in this list originate from one sample, sequenced in a study of T cell responses to AZD1222 COVID-19 vaccine. Produced via immunoSEQ multiplex PCR; TCRdb's table is partial and in-frame only. Among about 120,000 clones listed, around 89% were seen once. Sequenced here: peripheral blood, sampled on day 0 of MenACWY control vaccination. Receptors were obtained from an adult in good health.

This clone has only a few counts. The J gene is TRBJ1-1, the V gene TRBV29-1; unclear D gene. V lost 5 bases and J lost 0, with 13 bases in between. Germline assignment: CDR1 SQVTM and CDR2 ANQGSEA. This CDR3 is built from 14 residues. The CDR3 region has the DNA TGCAGCGTTATGGTCGGCACTTTGAACACTGAAGCTTTCTTT. Protein product: CSVMVGTLNTEAFF.

This sequence joins TRBV11-3 and TRBJ1-2; the D is unclear. CDR1 is SGHNT, CDR2 YENEEA, per germline. This CDR3 is built from 14 residues. The germline V and J ends were trimmed by 0 bases and 4 bases, with 9 bases remaining between them. The chain's CDR3 is CASSLDGLGYGYTF. The CDR3 DNA reads as TGTGCCAGCAGCTTAGATGGGTTAGGCTATGGCTACACCTTC.

V is TRBV5-1 and J is TRBJ2-6, with a tentative D call TRBD2 (5 bases). The ends were cut back, 0 bases at V and 0 bases at J, with 13 bases in the middle. Per the germline V gene, CDR1 is SGHRS and CDR2 is YFSETQ. CDR3 length equals 18 residues. For the CDR3, the DNA is TGCGCCAGCAGCTTGGCCGGGATTCGGGGCTCTGGGGCCAACGTCCTGACTTTC. Protein product: CASSLAGIRGSGANVLTF.

This chain connects TRBV7-9 to TRBJ2-1; D is perhaps TRBD1 or TRBD2 (6 bases each). Germline values: CDR1 SEHNR, CDR2 FQNEAQ (reference sequence). The CDR3 is 16 residues long. Trimming took 5 bases from V and 4 from J, leaving 18 bases between them. CDR3 protein: CASSPEGGEAYNEQFF. In nucleotides, the CDR3 is TGTGCCAGCAGCCCCGAGGGGGGCGAGGCTTACAATGAGCAGTTCTTC.

This sequence joins TRBV9 and TRBJ2-5; 11 bases are a match to TRBD2. Germline V CDR1 and CDR2: SGDLS, YYNGEE. The CDR3 spans 17 residues. J lost 3 bases, V lost 0 bases, and 7 bases had no gene match. The CDR3 is CASSVGHSGRAEETQYF. The CDR3 region has the DNA TGTGCCAGCAGCGTAGGCCATAGCGGGAGGGCCGAAGAGACCCAGTACTTC.

The rearrangement joins TRBV11-3 to TRBJ2-1; 9 positions agree with TRBD2. Germline loops: CDR1 SGHNT, CDR2 YENEEA. V was clipped by 5 bases and J by 6 bases; unmatched bases: 17. The CDR3 is 18 amino acids. CDR3 in DNA: TGTGCCAGCAGCCTGCGGGTAGCGGGAGTCTTTTATCGCAATGAGCAGTTCTTC. Translation: CASSLRVAGVFYRNEQFF.

J is TRBJ1-1 and V is TRBV9; D is uncertain. The V end was cut by 4 bases, the J end by 3 bases, with 10 bases between. This CDR3 region has 13 residues. CDR1 is SGDLS, CDR2 YYNGEE, per germline. The chain's CDR3 is CASSSPWDTEAFF. CDR3 in DNA: TGTGCCAGCAGCTCCCCGTGGGACACTGAAGCTTTCTTT.

The CDR3 spells CASSKTSVTDTQYF. The CDR3 region has the DNA TGTGCCAGCAGTAAAACTAGCGTCACAGATACGCAGTATTTT. The chain joins TRBV6-5 to TRBJ2-3; 7 bases align to TRBD2. Germline V gene data show CDR1 as MNHEY and CDR2 as SVGAGI. The CDR3 is 14 amino acids. V trimming: 5 bases; J trimming: 2 bases; junction bases outside the gene matches: 4.

V and J are TRBV27 and TRBJ2-5, with 10 bases that match TRBD1. Per germline, CDR1 MNHEY and CDR2 SMNVEV (reference sequence). The J segment lost 1 base and the V segment lost 6 bases, leaving 11 bases of the junction unmatched. CDR3 length: 17 residues. This CDR3 is CASSPGQGLRGQETQYF. The DNA for the CDR3 is TGTGCCAGCAGCCCGGGACAGGGGCTCCGGGGCCAAGAGACCCAGTACTTC.